Following are 15 T cell receptor beta chains from one sample sequenced in a study of T cell repertoires in aging, cancer and after chemotherapy. TRB rearrangements spanning V, D and J were amplified using mixed TRB-A/B primers. TCRdb recomputed calls from the multiplex PCR reads with MiXCR, one row per CDR3 protein. The table lists over 9,000 distinct CDR3 sequences, 20% to 30% of them singletons, with approximately 2% in the top ten. Amplification of TCR beta used genomic DNA extracted from peripheral blood. The sample comprised blood. These receptors all stem from a human donor in good health.

V gene TRBV19 combines with J gene TRBJ2-5; 9 bases are a match to TRBD2. From germline, CDR1 is LNHDA and CDR2 SQIVND (reference sequence). With 9 bases clipped from V and 1 base from J, the junction kept 9 bases outside the gene matches. The CDR3 has 15 residues. The CDR3 coding sequence is TGTGCCAGCAGCTACGGGACTAGCCTCCAAGAGACCCAGTACTTC. This gives the protein CASSYGTSLQETQYF.

V usage is TRBV18 and J usage is TRBJ2-3, with 13 bases identical to TRBD2. After removal of 0 bases from V and 2 bases from J, the junction contained 2 bases not matched to a gene. CDR3 length: 17 residues. Germline CDR1 reads KGHSH; CDR2 reads LQKENI. CDR3 bases: TGTGCCAGCTCACCACCGGGACTAGCGGGGTCCACAGATACGCAGTATTTT. Amino acids: CASSPPGLAGSTDTQYF.

By frequency in the sample, this clonotype is medium-sized. V usage is TRBV20-1 and J usage is TRBJ2-7; the D gene is possibly TRBD2 (6 bases). There are 13 residues in the CDR3. Germline assignment: CDR1 DFQATT and CDR2 SNEGSKA (reference sequence). Trimming removed 5 bases at V and 4 bases at J, with 15 bases between. In nucleotides, the CDR3 is TGCAGTGCTGCCTCGCGGGACGGGTACGAGCAGTACTTC. Translation: CSAASRDGYEQYF.

The V call is TRBV18, the J call TRBJ2-3, with D perhaps TRBD2 (6 bases). This CDR3 has 13 residues. Germline CDR1 KGHSH, CDR2 LQKENI. V lost 0 bases, J lost 6 bases, and 7 bases lay in between. The CDR3 nucleotides are TGTGCCAGCTCACCACCGAGCGGGGATACGCAGTATTTT. It codes for CASSPPSGDTQYF.

The chain uses TRBV4-3 and TRBJ2-1; TRBD2 matches 9 bases. Germline assignment: CDR1 LGHNA and CDR2 YSLEER. The trim removed 4 bases at V and 6 bases at J, leaving 7 bases unmatched. This CDR3 has 15 amino acids. The CDR3 region has the DNA TGCGCCAGCAGCCGATCTAGCGGGGTAGGCAATGAGCAGTTCTTC. It translates to CASSRSSGVGNEQFF.

This clonotype was seen a few times. The chain recombines TRBV7-3 with TRBJ2-1; possibly TRBD1 or TRBD2 for D (6 bases each). From germline, CDR1 is SGHTA and CDR2 FQGTGA. The CDR3 is 15 residues long. V shed 0 bases and J shed 7 bases, with 13 bases lying between them. As DNA, the CDR3 is TGTGCCAGCAGCTTAACGGGGGGCGCGGGTAATGAGCAGTTCTTC. Residues: CASSLTGGAGNEQFF.

This clonotype is medium-sized in the sample. The chain carries TRBV19 and TRBJ1-2; D unclear. The CDR3 contains 12 residues. The V and J ends lost 3 bases and 5 bases respectively, with 7 bases between them. Germline assignment: CDR1 LNHDA and CDR2 SQIVND (reference sequence). CDR3: CASSIEGYGYTF. In DNA, the CDR3 is TGTGCCAGTAGTATTGAGGGTTATGGCTACACCTTC. The full variable domain, with the rest looked up from reference TRBV19 and TRBJ1-2, is DGGITQSPKYLFRKEGQNVTLSCEQNLNHDAMYWYRQDPGQGLRLIYYSQIVNDFQKGDIAEGYSVSREKKESFPLTVTSAQKNPTAFYLCASSIEGYGYTFGSGTRLTVV.

This clonotype was seen only a few times. The V call is TRBV7-3, the J call TRBJ2-5, with 10 nucleotides matching TRBD2. CDR3 length equals 16 residues. Trimming took 1 base from V and 2 from J; bases not matched to a gene: 4. CDR1 is SGHTA, CDR2 FQGTGA, per germline. This chain's CDR3 is CASSLSASGGQETQYF. The CDR3 bases are TGTGCCAGCAGCTTAAGTGCTAGCGGGGGACAAGAGACCCAGTACTTC.

This clonotype occurred a few times. The chain has TRBV4-3 and TRBJ1-1; perhaps TRBD1 as D (6 bases). The germline CDR1 and CDR2 sequences are LGHNA and YSLEER. This CDR3 contains 13 residues. V gave up 4 bases and J gave up 3 bases, with 9 bases separating them. As DNA, the CDR3 is TGCGCCAGCAGCCTCAGGGGAGACACTGAAGCTTTCTTT. Translation gives CASSLRGDTEAFF.

The chain carries TRBV5-1 and TRBJ2-6; a weak D match, TRBD1 (6 bases). The length of the CDR3 is 13 residues. The V end was cut by 0 bases, the J end by 13 bases, with 11 bases between. Germline CDR1 reads SGHRS; CDR2 reads YFSETQ. As DNA, the CDR3 is TGCGCCAGCAGCTTGGCTGGAAGGGGGGTCCTGACTTTC. It encodes CASSLAGRGVLTF. Using reference TRBV5-1 and TRBJ2-6 for the parts outside the CDR3, the full variable domain is KAGVTQTPRYLIKTRGQQVTLSCSPISGHRSVSWYQQTPGQGLQFLFEYFSETQRNKGNFPGRFSGRQFSNSRSEMNVSTLELGDSALYLCASSLAGRGVLTFGAGSRLTVL.

There are a few counts of this clonotype. The rearrangement links TRBV5-1 to TRBJ2-1, with D unclear. The CDR3 loop spans 12 amino acids. The V gene lost 3 bases and the J gene lost 8 bases, with 9 bases spanning the gap. CDR1 is SGHRS, CDR2 YFSETQ, per germline. The CDR3 protein is CASSSAFDEQFF. CDR3 bases: TGCGCCAGCAGCTCCGCCTTCGATGAGCAGTTCTTC.

About this clonotype: Given a much more abundant clone one base away, this may be a read error. This rearrangement joins TRBV6-5 to TRBJ1-2, with D hard to call. The CDR3 is 12 amino acids. In germline, CDR1 is MNHEY, CDR2 SVGAGI. The CDR3 reads CACSYGGHGYTF. The DNA for the CDR3 is TGTGCCTGCAGTTACGGCGGGCATGGCTACACCTTC.

In this sample, this clonotype is medium-sized. The V gene is TRBV15, the J gene TRBJ2-3; no clear D. Germline V gene data show CDR1 as LNHNV and CDR2 as YYDKDF (reference sequence). The CDR3 contains 13 residues. V was trimmed by 3 bases and J by 8 bases, leaving 12 bases between them. CDR3 nucleotides: TGTGCCACCAGCAGGGACCTGTTCGTTACGCAGTATTTT. Its protein is CATSRDLFVTQYF.

This clonotype was observed a few times. This chain links TRBV27 with TRBJ2-3, with TRBD1 identical over 7 bases. V lost 5 bases, J lost 3 bases, and 11 bases stayed unmatched. The CDR3 has 16 amino acids. The germline gives CDR1 MNHEY, CDR2 SMNVEV (reference sequence). CDR3 loop: CASSPLDRRSTDTQYF. The CDR3 DNA sequence: TGTGCCAGCAGTCCCCTGGACAGGAGATCAACAGATACGCAGTATTTT.

The chain carries TRBV5-1 and TRBJ2-3; no definite D call. The CDR3 has 14 residues. Deletions cut 3 bases from V and 7 bases from J, with 15 bases between. Germline V lookup: CDR1 SGHRS, CDR2 YFSETQ. This CDR3 is CASSYTLAAYTQYF. The CDR3 coding sequence is TGCGCCAGCAGCTATACCTTAGCCGCATATACGCAGTATTTT.